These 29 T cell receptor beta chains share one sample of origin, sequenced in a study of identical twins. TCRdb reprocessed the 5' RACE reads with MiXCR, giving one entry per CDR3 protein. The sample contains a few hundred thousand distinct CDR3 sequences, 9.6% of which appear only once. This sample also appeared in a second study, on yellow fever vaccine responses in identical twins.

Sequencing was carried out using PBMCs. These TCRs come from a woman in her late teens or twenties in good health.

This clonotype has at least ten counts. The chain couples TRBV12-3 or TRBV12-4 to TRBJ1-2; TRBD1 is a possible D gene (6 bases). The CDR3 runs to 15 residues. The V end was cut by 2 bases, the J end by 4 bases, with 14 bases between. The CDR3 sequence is CASSLTETGIYGYTF. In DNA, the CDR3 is TGTGCCAGCAGTTTAACCGAGACAGGAATCTATGGCTACACCTTC.

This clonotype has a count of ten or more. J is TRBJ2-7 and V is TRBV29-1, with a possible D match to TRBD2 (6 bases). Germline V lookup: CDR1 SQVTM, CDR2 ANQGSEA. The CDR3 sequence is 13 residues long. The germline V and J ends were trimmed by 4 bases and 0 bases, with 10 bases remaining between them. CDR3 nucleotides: TGCAGCGTTGGTTGGACTACCTCCTACGAGCAGTACTTC. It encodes CSVGWTTSYEQYF.

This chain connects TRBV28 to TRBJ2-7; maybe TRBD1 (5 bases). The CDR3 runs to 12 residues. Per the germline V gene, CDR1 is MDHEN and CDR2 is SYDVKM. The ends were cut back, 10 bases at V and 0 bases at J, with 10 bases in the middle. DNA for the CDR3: TGTGCCACCACAGGATACTCCTACGAGCAGTACTTC. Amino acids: CATTGYSYEQYF.

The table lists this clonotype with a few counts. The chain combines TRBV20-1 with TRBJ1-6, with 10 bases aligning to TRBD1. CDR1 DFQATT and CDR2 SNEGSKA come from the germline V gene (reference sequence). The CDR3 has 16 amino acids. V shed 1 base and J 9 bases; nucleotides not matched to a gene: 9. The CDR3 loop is CSARASQTGGPSPLHF. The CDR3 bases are TGCAGTGCTAGAGCTAGTCAGACAGGGGGCCCTTCACCCCTCCACTTT.

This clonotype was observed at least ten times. CDR3 sequence reads: CASSQTHEQFF. The CDR3 nucleotides read TGTGCCAGCAGCCAAACCCATGAGCAGTTCTTC. The chain carries TRBV3-1 and TRBJ2-1, with no clear D. The V end was cut by 2 bases, the J end by 8 bases, with 4 bases between. Germline V gives CDR1 LGHDT, CDR2 YNNKEL (reference sequence). This CDR3 region has 11 residues.

CDR3 DNA sequence: TGTGCCAGCAGCCCCGCTCCCTGGACAGGGGGCAGGGACTATGGCTACACCTTC. This sequence encodes CASSPAPWTGGRDYGYTF. This sequence joins TRBV11-1 and TRBJ1-2; 11 bases are shared with TRBD1. Germline V CDR1 and CDR2: SGHAT, FQDESV (reference sequence). Losses at the gene ends were 5 bases for V and 3 bases for J; bases not matched to a gene: 14. CDR3 length equals 18 residues.

The CDR3 here is CASTPPFGTVYEQYF. The CDR3 DNA sequence: TGTGCCAGCACCCCCCCCTTCGGGACAGTCTACGAGCAGTACTTC. This rearrangement joins TRBV28 to TRBJ2-7; TRBD1 matches 7 bases. CDR3 length: 15 residues. Per the germline V gene, CDR1 is MDHEN and CDR2 is SYDVKM. Unmatched junction bases numbered 12, after V lost 7 bases and J lost 3 bases.

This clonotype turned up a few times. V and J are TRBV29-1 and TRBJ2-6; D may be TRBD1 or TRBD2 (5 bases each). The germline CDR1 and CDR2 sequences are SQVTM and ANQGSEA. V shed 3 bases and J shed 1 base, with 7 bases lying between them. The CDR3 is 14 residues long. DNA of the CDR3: TGCAGCGTTGAGGGACCTTCTGGGGCCAACGTCCTGACTTTC. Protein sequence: CSVEGPSGANVLTF.

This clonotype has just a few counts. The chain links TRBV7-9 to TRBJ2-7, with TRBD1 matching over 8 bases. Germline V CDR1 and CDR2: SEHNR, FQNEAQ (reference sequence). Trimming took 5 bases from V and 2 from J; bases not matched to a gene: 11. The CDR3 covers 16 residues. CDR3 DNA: TGTGCCAGCAGCAGAACCTCCCAGGGGGCTACCTACGAGCAGTACTTC. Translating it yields CASSRTSQGATYEQYF.

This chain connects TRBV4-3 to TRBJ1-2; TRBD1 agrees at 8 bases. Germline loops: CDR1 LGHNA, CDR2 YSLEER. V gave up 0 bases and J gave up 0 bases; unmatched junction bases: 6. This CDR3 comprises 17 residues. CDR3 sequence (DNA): TGCGCCAGCAGCCAAGAGGACAGGGACTCTGCTAACTATGGCTACACCTTC. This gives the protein CASSQEDRDSANYGYTF.

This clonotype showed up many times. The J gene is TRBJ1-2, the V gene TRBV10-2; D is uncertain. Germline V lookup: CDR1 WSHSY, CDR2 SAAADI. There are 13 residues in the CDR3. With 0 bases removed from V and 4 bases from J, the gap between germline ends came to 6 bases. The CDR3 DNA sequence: TGCGCCAGCAGTGAGTCGAACAGCTATGGCTACACCTTC. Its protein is CASSESNSYGYTF.

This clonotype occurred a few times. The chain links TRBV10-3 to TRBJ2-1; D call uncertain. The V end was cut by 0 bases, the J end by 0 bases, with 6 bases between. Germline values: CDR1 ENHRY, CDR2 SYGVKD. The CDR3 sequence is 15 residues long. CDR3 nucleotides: TGTGCCATCAGTGAGTCAAGTGACTCCTACAATGAGCAGTTCTTC. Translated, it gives CAISESSDSYNEQFF.

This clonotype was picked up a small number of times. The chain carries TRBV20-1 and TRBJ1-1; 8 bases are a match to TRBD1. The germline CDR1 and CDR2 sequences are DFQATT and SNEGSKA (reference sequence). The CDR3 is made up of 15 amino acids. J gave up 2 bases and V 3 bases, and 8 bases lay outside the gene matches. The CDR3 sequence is CSASGQGAINTEAFF. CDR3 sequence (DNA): TGCAGTGCTAGTGGGCAGGGGGCGATCAACACTGAAGCTTTCTTT.

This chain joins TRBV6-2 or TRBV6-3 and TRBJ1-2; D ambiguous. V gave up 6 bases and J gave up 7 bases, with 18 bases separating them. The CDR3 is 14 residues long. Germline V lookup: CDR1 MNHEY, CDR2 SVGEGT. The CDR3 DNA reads TGTGCCAGCAGAACCCCAGGCGGGGTAGGTGGCTACACCTTC. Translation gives CASRTPGGVGGYTF.

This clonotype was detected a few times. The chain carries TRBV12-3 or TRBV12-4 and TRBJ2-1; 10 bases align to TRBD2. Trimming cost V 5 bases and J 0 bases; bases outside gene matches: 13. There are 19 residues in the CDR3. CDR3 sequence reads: CASSPIAGGDVFSYNEQFF. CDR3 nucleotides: TGTGCCAGCAGTCCTATAGCGGGGGGCGACGTCTTCTCCTACAATGAGCAGTTCTTC.

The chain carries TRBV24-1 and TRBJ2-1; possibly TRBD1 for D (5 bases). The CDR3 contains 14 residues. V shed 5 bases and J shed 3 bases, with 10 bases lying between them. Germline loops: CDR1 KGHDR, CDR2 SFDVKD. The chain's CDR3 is CATSARTNYNEQFF. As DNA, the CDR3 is TGTGCCACCAGTGCCCGGACAAACTACAATGAGCAGTTCTTC.

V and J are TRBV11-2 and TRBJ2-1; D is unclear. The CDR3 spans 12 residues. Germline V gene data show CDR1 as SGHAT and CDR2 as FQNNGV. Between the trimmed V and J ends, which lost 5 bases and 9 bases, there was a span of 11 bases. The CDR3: CASSILLGEQFF. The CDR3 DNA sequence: TGTGCCAGCAGCATACTGTTGGGTGAGCAGTTCTTC.

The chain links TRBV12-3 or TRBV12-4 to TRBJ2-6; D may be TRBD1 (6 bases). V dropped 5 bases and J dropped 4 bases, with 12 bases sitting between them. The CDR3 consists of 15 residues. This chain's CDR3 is CASSRTGYGANVLTF. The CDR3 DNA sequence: TGTGCCAGCAGTCGTACAGGGTACGGGGCCAACGTCCTGACTTTC.

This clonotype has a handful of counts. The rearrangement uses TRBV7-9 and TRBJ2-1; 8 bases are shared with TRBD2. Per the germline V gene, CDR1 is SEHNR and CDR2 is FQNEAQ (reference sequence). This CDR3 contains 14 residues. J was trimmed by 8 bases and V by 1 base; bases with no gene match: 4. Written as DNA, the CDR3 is TGTGCCAGCAGCTTAGGAGCGGGGGCCGATGAGCAGTTCTTC. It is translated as CASSLGAGADEQFF. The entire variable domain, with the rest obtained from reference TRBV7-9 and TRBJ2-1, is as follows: DTGVSQNPRHKITKRGQNVTFRCDPISEHNRLYWYRQTLGQGPEFLTYFQNEAQLEKSRLLSDRFSAERPKGSFSTLEIQRTEQGDSAMYLCASSLGAGADEQFFGPGTRLTVL.

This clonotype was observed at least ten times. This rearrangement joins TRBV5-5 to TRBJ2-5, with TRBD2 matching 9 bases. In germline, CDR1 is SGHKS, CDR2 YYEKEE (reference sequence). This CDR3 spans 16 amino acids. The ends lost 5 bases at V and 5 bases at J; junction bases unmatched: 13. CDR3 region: CASSSRPGLAGETQYF. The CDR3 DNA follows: TGTGCCAGCAGTTCTAGACCGGGACTAGCCGGGGAGACCCAGTACTTC.

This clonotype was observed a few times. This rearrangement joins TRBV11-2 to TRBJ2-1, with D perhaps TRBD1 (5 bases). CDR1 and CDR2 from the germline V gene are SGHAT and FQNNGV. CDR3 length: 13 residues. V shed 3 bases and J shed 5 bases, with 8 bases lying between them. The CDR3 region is CASSFGAHNEQFF. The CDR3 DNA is TGTGCCAGCAGCTTTGGGGCCCACAATGAGCAGTTCTTC.

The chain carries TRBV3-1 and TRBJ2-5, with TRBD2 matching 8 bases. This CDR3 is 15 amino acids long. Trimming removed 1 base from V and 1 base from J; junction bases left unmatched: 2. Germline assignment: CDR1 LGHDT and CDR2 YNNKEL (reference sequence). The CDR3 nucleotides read TGTGCCAGCAGCCAAGGACTAGCGCTCCAAGAGACCCAGTACTTC. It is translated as CASSQGLALQETQYF.

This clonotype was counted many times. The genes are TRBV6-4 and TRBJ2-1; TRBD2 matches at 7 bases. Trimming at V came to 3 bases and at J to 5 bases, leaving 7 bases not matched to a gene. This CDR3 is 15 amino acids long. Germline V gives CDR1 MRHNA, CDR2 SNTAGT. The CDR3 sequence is CASSEGEGIHNEQFF. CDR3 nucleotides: TGTGCCAGCAGTGAGGGGGAGGGTATACACAATGAGCAGTTCTTC.

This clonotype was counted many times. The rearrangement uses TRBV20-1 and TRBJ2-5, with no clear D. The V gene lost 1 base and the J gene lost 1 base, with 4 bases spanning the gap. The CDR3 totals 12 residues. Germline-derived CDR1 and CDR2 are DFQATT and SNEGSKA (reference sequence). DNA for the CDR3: TGCAGTGCTAGAGTGACCCAAGAGACCCAGTACTTC. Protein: CSARVTQETQYF.

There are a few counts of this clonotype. The CDR3: CASRGTGAQPQHF. DNA of the CDR3: TGTGCCAGCAGAGGGACAGGGGCGCAGCCCCAGCATTTT. This chain connects TRBV2 to TRBJ1-5; 10 bases map to TRBD1. Germline V gene sequence: CDR1 SNHLY, CDR2 FYNNEI. The CDR3 spans 13 residues. Trimming removed 6 bases from V and 7 bases from J; junction bases left unmatched: 3.

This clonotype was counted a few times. DNA of the CDR3: TGTGCCAGCACCGACAGGGGGCGAGAGACCCAGTACTTC. Translation gives CASTDRGRETQYF. The genes are TRBV7-2 and TRBJ2-5, with 10 bases fitting TRBD1. Germline trimming cut 7 bases from V and 4 bases from J; bases unmatched to any gene: 3. This CDR3 contains 13 residues. Germline values: CDR1 SGHTA, CDR2 FQGNSA. Complete variable domain (other parts from reference TRBV7-2 and TRBJ2-5): GAGVSQSPSNKVTEKGKDVELRCDPISGHTALYWYRQSLGQGLEFLIYFQGNSAPDKSGLPSDRFSAERTGGSVSTLTIQRTQQEDSAVYLCASTDRGRETQYFGPGTRLLVL.

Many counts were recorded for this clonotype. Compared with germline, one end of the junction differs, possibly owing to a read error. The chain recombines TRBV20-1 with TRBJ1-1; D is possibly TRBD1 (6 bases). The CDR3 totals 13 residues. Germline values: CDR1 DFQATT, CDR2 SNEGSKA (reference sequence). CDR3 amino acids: CSAREQGETEAFF. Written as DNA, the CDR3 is TGCAGTGCCAGAGAACAGGGAGAAACTGAAGCTTTCTTT.

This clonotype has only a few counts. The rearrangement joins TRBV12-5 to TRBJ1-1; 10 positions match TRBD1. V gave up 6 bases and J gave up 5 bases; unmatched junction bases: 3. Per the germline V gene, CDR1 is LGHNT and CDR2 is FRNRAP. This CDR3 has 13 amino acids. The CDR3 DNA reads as TGTGCTAGTGGAAGGGACAGGGGTACTGAAGCTTTCTTT. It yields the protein CASGRDRGTEAFF.

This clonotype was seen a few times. This CDR3 is CASSREQGVRETQYF. In DNA form, the CDR3 reads TGTGCCAGCAGCCGCGAACAGGGGGTTAGAGAGACCCAGTACTTC. The chain is built from TRBV5-5 and TRBJ2-5; 8 bases align to TRBD1. CDR3 length: 15 amino acids. The trim removed 4 bases at V and 4 bases at J, leaving 9 bases unmatched. Germline V gene data show CDR1 as SGHKS and CDR2 as YYEKEE (reference sequence).